This section outlines one T cell receptor beta chain sequence together with its context. Its antigen remains unidentified. The record has no base qualities; no much larger clone is one base away. Deletion took 5 bases off V and 1 base off J, with a span of 11 bases between the germline ends. The CDR1 and CDR2 encoded by the germline V gene (reference sequence) are LNHDA and SQIVND. The CDR3 goes from the cysteine to the phenylalanine over 15 residues. CDR3 DNA only is kept here, 45 bases in frame from base 1. The immunoSEQ Assay, a bias-controlled multiplex PCR, was used to amplify TCRbeta CDR3 regions from genomic DNA. On the authors' methods: Nucleated cell counts per sample were estimated from amplification of reference gene primers within the assay. Sequence reads were collapsed and filtered to measure the absolute abundance of every unique TCRbeta CDR3 rearrangement. For each sample, productive Simpson clonality was calculated as the square root of Simpson's diversity index across productive rearrangements. Here the immuneACCESS table is served through TCRdb, limited to in-frame sequences with V and J called. Missing clones are a known gap in these copies; in checked studies unresolved V genes cover under half, and the rest lacks a known reason. V, J and clone size are taken as reported in that table, and D and trimming were inferred from the DNA itself. This sample has approximately 200,000 clones in its table, and just under 85% of those were observed once. Jointly, the top ten make up 6.9% of the sample.

The data are from a study of blood T cell repertoires in COVID-19 (dated by TCRdb to 2018 to 2021). The study in broad terms: Samples from collaborators originated in the United States, Italy and Spain and spanned both the acute and convalescent phases of COVID-19. Nearly every sample came with metadata listing a de-identified subject ID, COVID-19 status, age in years and sex. The repertoires were released in a freely available public database meant as a resource for research on the immune response to SARS-CoV-2. Where available, HLA class I and class II types were obtained from metadata supplied by the sample provider rather than from assay-based typing. The prospective study material was composed of cDNA or gDNA derived from T cells, B-cell-depleted T cells, or PBMCs. Deeply sampled blood TCRbeta repertoires from subjects exposed to, actively infected with, or recovered from COVID-19 were included in the dataset. Samples were obtained from the ongoing ImmuneRACE study (first 160 participants) and from about 1,300 subjects provided by 6 global collaborators. Findings and caveats that apply to the study as a whole: Clinical and demographic metadata were provided uncurated, with the amount varying by source and participant.

Whole blood was collected in K2EDTA tubes by collaborating institutions according to the institutions' own protocols. For TCRbeta analysis, collaborators shipped samples in one of three forms: frozen whole blood, isolated PBMCs, or DNA extracted from either of those sample types. The V gene is TRBV19 and the J gene is TRBJ2-2; the D gene lacks a confident call. The sequence was collected from a human donor with acute or convalescent COVID-19. The donor label of this sample is uncertain. The source material was peripheral blood. DNA sequence: TGTGCCAGTAGTGTATCACAGCTGAACACCGGGGAGCTGTTTTTT. It codes for CASSVSQLNTGELFF.